This T cell receptor (beta chain) derives from a study of T cells in Graves' hyperthyroidism and ophthalmopathy. The CDR3 consists of 13 residues. Germline V gives CDR1 MNHEY, CDR2 SMNVEV (reference sequence). Deletions cut 5 bases from V and 2 bases from J, with 10 bases between. RNA transcripts yielded amplified TCR beta CDR3 regions. During a first-round RT-PCR of the TCR CDR3, the HTBI primer set was used. TCRdb itself ran the multiplex PCR reads through MiXCR, one entry per CDR3 protein. The sample gives about 290,000 distinct CDR3 sequences, around 17% of which show up once; 33% is in the top ten. This clonotype was counted ten times or more.

This receptor was taken from a man aged 25-45 years with Graves' hyperthyroidism. Sequencing was done on a sample of blood. The chain links TRBV27 to TRBJ2-7; tentatively, D is TRBD1 (6 bases). The CDR3 here is CASSIRQAYEQYF. The CDR3 DNA is TGTGCCAGCAGTATCCGACAGGCCTACGAGCAGTACTTC.